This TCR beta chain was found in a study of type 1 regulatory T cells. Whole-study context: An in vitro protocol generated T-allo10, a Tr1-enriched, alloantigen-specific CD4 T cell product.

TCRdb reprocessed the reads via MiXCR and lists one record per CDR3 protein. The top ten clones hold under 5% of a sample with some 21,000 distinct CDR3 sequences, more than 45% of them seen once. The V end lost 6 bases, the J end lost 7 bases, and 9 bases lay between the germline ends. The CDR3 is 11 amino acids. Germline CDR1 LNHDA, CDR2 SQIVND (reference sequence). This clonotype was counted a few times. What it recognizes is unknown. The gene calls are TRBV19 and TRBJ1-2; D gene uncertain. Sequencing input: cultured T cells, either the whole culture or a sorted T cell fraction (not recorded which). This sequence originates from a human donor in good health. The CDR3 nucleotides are TGTGCCAGTAGGGCCCTCTTTGGCTACACCTTC. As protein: CASRALFGYTF.